The rows below give T cell receptor beta chains drawn from one sample of a study of shared clonotypes between healthy human individuals. TCRdb's table, derived via immunoSEQ multiplex PCR, lists solely in-frame clones and lacks some. The sample has approximately 2.3 million clones, approximately 93% seen once. The material sequenced was naive CD4+ T cells from PBMCs. Every receptor here comes from a man aged 18 to 29 in good health. Some clones in this sample may be carry-over from other donors' samples. Both conserved end residues are part of each CDR3. Each record gives: V gene, D gene, J gene, clone size, CDR3 DNA, CDR3 protein. The D gene is left open where the match is weak. Expanded clones are given a class, and other clones once, few, many or no size at all.

V gene: TRBV5-1
D gene: .
J gene: TRBJ1-4
clone size: .
CDR3 DNA: TGCGCCAGCAGCTCGGGGAATGGGGGTGAAAAACTGTTTTTT
CDR3 protein: CASSSGNGGEKLFF

V gene: TRBV28
D gene: .
J gene: TRBJ2-7
clone size: .
CDR3 DNA: TGTGCCAGCAGTTTTTTGTACGAGCAGTACTTC
CDR3 protein: CASSFLYEQYF

V gene: TRBV28
D gene: .
J gene: TRBJ2-7
clone size: .
CDR3 DNA: TGTGCCAGCAGTTGGAGGAGGATGCGGTACGAGCAGTACTTC
CDR3 protein: CASSWRRMRYEQYF

V gene: TRBV6-1
D gene: .
J gene: TRBJ1-1
clone size: .
CDR3 DNA: TGTGCCAGCAGCCAGGGGCCGAACACTGAAGCTTTCTTT
CDR3 protein: CASSQGPNTEAFF

V gene: TRBV5-6
D gene: .
J gene: TRBJ2-3
clone size: .
CDR3 DNA: TGTGCCAGCAGCCGGGAAGGACTACCCTCAGATACGCAGTATTTT
CDR3 protein: CASSREGLPSDTQYF

V gene: TRBV7-9
D gene: .
J gene: TRBJ2-3
clone size: .
CDR3 DNA: TGTGCCAGCAGCTTAATTGGGGGATCCACAGATACGCAGTATTTT
CDR3 protein: CASSLIGGSTDTQYF

V gene: TRBV7-8
D gene: TRBD2
J gene: TRBJ2-1
clone size: .
CDR3 DNA: TGTGCCAGCAGCAATGCCGCTAGCGGGATTCGGGGCAATGAGCAGTTCTTC
CDR3 protein: CASSNAASGIRGNEQFF

V gene: TRBV5-1
D gene: TRBD2
J gene: TRBJ2-7
clone size: .
CDR3 DNA: TGCGCCAGCACCGAAGGACTAGCGAGTCCCTCCTACGAGCAGTACTTC
CDR3 protein: CASTEGLASPSYEQYF

V gene: TRBV10-3
D gene: TRBD1
J gene: TRBJ1-4
clone size: few
CDR3 DNA: TGTGCCATCAGCGGGACAGGGCGGGAAAAACTGTTTTTT
CDR3 protein: CAISGTGREKLFF

V gene: TRBV7-9
D gene: .
J gene: TRBJ1-2
clone size: .
CDR3 DNA: TGTGCCAGCAGCCCACGGGACACATTAAACTATGGCTACACCTTC
CDR3 protein: CASSPRDTLNYGYTF

V gene: TRBV27
D gene: .
J gene: TRBJ1-1
clone size: .
CDR3 DNA: TGTGCCAGCAGTTCATTCGGACGGTCGAACACTGAAGCTTTCTTT
CDR3 protein: CASSSFGRSNTEAFF

V gene: TRBV7-8
D gene: TRBD1
J gene: TRBJ1-1
clone size: .
CDR3 DNA: TGTGCCAGCAGCTCTGACAGGGGACCGTTTGAAGCTTTCTTT
CDR3 protein: CASSSDRGPFEAFF

V gene: TRBV29-1
D gene: TRBD1
J gene: TRBJ1-1
clone size: few
CDR3 DNA: TGCAGCGTTGACCGGGACAGGAACACTGAAGCTTTCTTT
CDR3 protein: CSVDRDRNTEAFF

V gene: TRBV9
D gene: TRBD2
J gene: TRBJ2-1
clone size: .
CDR3 DNA: TGTGCCAGCAGCGCCACTAGCGGAACCTACAATGAGCAGTTCTTC
CDR3 protein: CASSATSGTYNEQFF

V gene: TRBV4-1
D gene: .
J gene: TRBJ1-2
clone size: .
CDR3 DNA: TGCGCCAGCAGCCCCTTGGGGGCCTGGGGCTACACCTTC
CDR3 protein: CASSPLGAWGYTF

V gene: TRBV28
D gene: .
J gene: TRBJ2-2
clone size: .
CDR3 DNA: TGTGCCAGCAGTTACCCCAGGGACGTGGGCGGGGAGCTGTTTTTT
CDR3 protein: CASSYPRDVGGELFF

V gene: TRBV5-1
D gene: .
J gene: TRBJ2-7
clone size: .
CDR3 DNA: TGCGCCAGCAGCTTGGAGGGGGGGAGTCCCTCCTACGAGCAGTACTTC
CDR3 protein: CASSLEGGSPSYEQYF

V gene: TRBV19
D gene: .
J gene: TRBJ1-2
clone size: .
CDR3 DNA: TGTGCCAGTAGTATTGGGGGAACCTATGGCTACACCTTC
CDR3 protein: CASSIGGTYGYTF

V gene: TRBV18
D gene: .
J gene: TRBJ2-2
clone size: .
CDR3 DNA: TGTGCCAGCTCACTCCTCATAGCTACGGTGGCCGGGGAGCTGTTTTTT
CDR3 protein: CASSLLIATVAGELFF

V gene: TRBV4-2
D gene: .
J gene: TRBJ1-5
clone size: .
CDR3 DNA: TGTGCCAGCAGCCAAGAGGCTGGTAGGAGCAATCAGCCCCAGCATTTT
CDR3 protein: CASSQEAGRSNQPQHF

V gene: TRBV7-2
D gene: .
J gene: TRBJ2-5
clone size: .
CDR3 DNA: TGTGCCAGCAGCTTTACAAACAGGGAGACCCAGTACTTC
CDR3 protein: CASSFTNRETQYF

V gene: TRBV11-3
D gene: .
J gene: TRBJ2-1
clone size: .
CDR3 DNA: TGTGCCAGCAGCTTGGGGGGCTGGGGCAGGGAGGAGAATGAGCAGTTCTTC
CDR3 protein: CASSLGGWGREENEQFF

V gene: TRBV5-4
D gene: .
J gene: TRBJ2-3
clone size: once
CDR3 DNA: TGTGCCAGCAGCCCTAGAGGGCGGAACACAGATACGCAGTATTTT
CDR3 protein: CASSPRGRNTDTQYF

V gene: TRBV7-2
D gene: .
J gene: TRBJ2-1
clone size: .
CDR3 DNA: TGTGCCAGCAGCTTGCGTGGTTACAATGAGCAGTTCTTC
CDR3 protein: CASSLRGYNEQFF

V gene: TRBV10-1
D gene: TRBD1
J gene: TRBJ2-4
clone size: once
CDR3 DNA: TGCGCCAGCAGTGAGGGACAGGGGGGCAAAAACATTCAGTACTTC
CDR3 protein: CASSEGQGGKNIQYF

V gene: TRBV7-9
D gene: .
J gene: TRBJ1-4
clone size: .
CDR3 DNA: TGTGCCAGCAGCTTAGCGGCAGAACCAGAAAAACTGTTTTTT
CDR3 protein: CASSLAAEPEKLFF

V gene: TRBV5-1
D gene: .
J gene: TRBJ2-3
clone size: .
CDR3 DNA: TGCGCCAGCAGCTTTGCTGGGAGCACAGATACGCAGTATTTT
CDR3 protein: CASSFAGSTDTQYF

V gene: TRBV19
D gene: .
J gene: TRBJ1-5
clone size: .
CDR3 DNA: TGTGCCAGTAGTCTGGGGGGGGGATCGAATCAGCCCCAGCATTTT
CDR3 protein: CASSLGGGSNQPQHF

V gene: TRBV9
D gene: .
J gene: TRBJ2-6
clone size: .
CDR3 DNA: TGTGCCAGCAGCGTTGGTCTAGGGTTAACTACCCCTGGGGCCAACGTCCTGACTTTC
CDR3 protein: CASSVGLGLTTPGANVLTF

V gene: TRBV28
D gene: TRBD2
J gene: TRBJ2-1
clone size: .
CDR3 DNA: TGTGCCAGCAGTGAGATAGCGGGACGCGACAATGAGCAGTTCTTC
CDR3 protein: CASSEIAGRDNEQFF

V gene: TRBV29-1
D gene: TRBD1
J gene: TRBJ2-7
clone size: .
CDR3 DNA: TGCAGCGCTTACAGGGGGCTAAGCGAGCAGTACTTC
CDR3 protein: CSAYRGLSEQYF

V gene: TRBV7-9
D gene: TRBD1
J gene: TRBJ1-1
clone size: .
CDR3 DNA: TGTGCCAGCAGCTTTTGGACAGGGGCAGTGTCCAACACTGAAGCTTTCTTT
CDR3 protein: CASSFWTGAVSNTEAFF

V gene: TRBV2
D gene: .
J gene: TRBJ2-1
clone size: .
CDR3 DNA: TGTGCCAGCAGTGAAAGAGCAAATGAGCAGTTCTTC
CDR3 protein: CASSERANEQFF

V gene: TRBV4-1
D gene: TRBD2
J gene: TRBJ2-7
clone size: once
CDR3 DNA: TGCGCCAGCTCCGGCAGCGGGAGTCCCAACGAGCAGTACTTC
CDR3 protein: CASSGSGSPNEQYF

V gene: TRBV15
D gene: .
J gene: TRBJ1-1
clone size: .
CDR3 DNA: TGTGCCACCAGCAGTCCCGGTAGGAGCACTGAAGCTTTCTTT
CDR3 protein: CATSSPGRSTEAFF

V gene: TRBV28
D gene: TRBD2
J gene: TRBJ2-3
clone size: .
CDR3 DNA: TGTGCCAGCAGTTTATGGCTAGCGGCCACAGATACGCAGTATTTT
CDR3 protein: CASSLWLAATDTQYF

V gene: TRBV29-1
D gene: TRBD1
J gene: TRBJ1-2
clone size: .
CDR3 DNA: TGCAGCGTTGATCTCAAAGGACAGGGCGGCTATGGCTACACCTTC
CDR3 protein: CSVDLKGQGGYGYTF

V gene: TRBV6-5
D gene: .
J gene: TRBJ1-2
clone size: .
CDR3 DNA: TGTGCCAGCAGTTACTCCGACAGTTCTATGCGCTACACCTTC
CDR3 protein: CASSYSDSSMRYTF

V gene: TRBV29-1
D gene: TRBD1
J gene: TRBJ2-7
clone size: .
CDR3 DNA: TGCAGCGTCGATACCGGGACAGGGACCTACGAGCAGTACTTC
CDR3 protein: CSVDTGTGTYEQYF

V gene: TRBV19
D gene: .
J gene: TRBJ2-1
clone size: .
CDR3 DNA: TGTGCCAGTAGTATTCGTGATGAGCAGTTCTTC
CDR3 protein: CASSIRDEQFF

V gene: TRBV18
D gene: .
J gene: TRBJ1-1
clone size: .
CDR3 DNA: TGTGCCAGCTCACCGGCAGACACTGAAGCTTTCTTT
CDR3 protein: CASSPADTEAFF

V gene: TRBV5-1
D gene: TRBD1
J gene: TRBJ1-2
clone size: once
CDR3 DNA: TGCGCCAGCAGCTTGCTTCCTCGGACAGGGAAGACCTATGGCTACACCTTC
CDR3 protein: CASSLLPRTGKTYGYTF

V gene: TRBV11-3
D gene: TRBD2
J gene: TRBJ2-1
clone size: .
CDR3 DNA: TGTGCCAGCAGCTCCCGGGGACTAGCGGGAGAATCCTACAATGAGCAGTTCTTC
CDR3 protein: CASSSRGLAGESYNEQFF

V gene: TRBV19
D gene: TRBD1
J gene: TRBJ2-1
clone size: .
CDR3 DNA: TGTGCCAGTAGTAGATGGACAGGGGGGTACAATGAGCAGTTCTTC
CDR3 protein: CASSRWTGGYNEQFF

V gene: TRBV10-3
D gene: .
J gene: TRBJ2-3
clone size: .
CDR3 DNA: TGTGCCATCGGATTACAAAGCACAGATACGCAGTATTTT
CDR3 protein: CAIGLQSTDTQYF

V gene: TRBV7-2
D gene: .
J gene: TRBJ1-5
clone size: .
CDR3 DNA: TGTGCCAGCAATATCGCCTCCCACCTAAATCAGCCCCAGCATTTT
CDR3 protein: CASNIASHLNQPQHF

V gene: TRBV6-5
D gene: .
J gene: TRBJ1-2
clone size: once
CDR3 DNA: TGTGCCAGCAGTTACAGCAGGGAATATGGCTACACCTTC
CDR3 protein: CASSYSREYGYTF

V gene: TRBV6-1
D gene: .
J gene: TRBJ1-5
clone size: .
CDR3 DNA: TGTGCCAGCAGTGAAGAGGGGAACGGCTATAGCAATCAGCCCCAGCATTTT
CDR3 protein: CASSEEGNGYSNQPQHF

V gene: TRBV7-7
D gene: .
J gene: TRBJ2-2
clone size: .
CDR3 DNA: TGTGCCAGCAGCCGGACCTCTACTCCCGGGGAGCTGTTTTTT
CDR3 protein: CASSRTSTPGELFF

V gene: TRBV29-1
D gene: .
J gene: TRBJ1-2
clone size: once
CDR3 DNA: TGCAGCGTTGAGGCAGATGGCTACACCTTC
CDR3 protein: CSVEADGYTF

V gene: TRBV30
D gene: .
J gene: TRBJ1-4
clone size: .
CDR3 DNA: TGTGCCTGGAGTGTCCCCCGTACTTATGAAAAACTGTTTTTT
CDR3 protein: CAWSVPRTYEKLFF

V gene: TRBV5-4
D gene: TRBD1
J gene: TRBJ1-2
clone size: .
CDR3 DNA: TGTGCCAGCAGCTTGATAGGGGGCGAAGGCTACACCTTC
CDR3 protein: CASSLIGGEGYTF

V gene: TRBV7-3
D gene: .
J gene: TRBJ2-2
clone size: .
CDR3 DNA: TGTGCCAGCAGCTTAAGGGGTAGCTCGAACACCGGGGAGCTGTTTTTT
CDR3 protein: CASSLRGSSNTGELFF

V gene: TRBV6-5
D gene: TRBD2
J gene: TRBJ2-7
clone size: .
CDR3 DNA: TGTGCCAGCAGTTCCCCAGCGGGAGTCTCCTCGGAGCAGTACTTC
CDR3 protein: CASSSPAGVSSEQYF

V gene: TRBV10-2
D gene: .
J gene: TRBJ2-2
clone size: .
CDR3 DNA: TGCGCCAGCAGTAAGGGAACCGGGGAGCTGTTTTTT
CDR3 protein: CASSKGTGELFF

V gene: TRBV27
D gene: .
J gene: TRBJ1-1
clone size: .
CDR3 DNA: TGTGCCAGCAGTTCCAGGGGCCCGATGAACACTGAAGCTTTCTTT
CDR3 protein: CASSSRGPMNTEAFF

V gene: TRBV5-1
D gene: TRBD1
J gene: TRBJ2-7
clone size: .
CDR3 DNA: TGCGCCAGCAGCCGGGGACAGGTGACCTACGAGCAGTACTTC
CDR3 protein: CASSRGQVTYEQYF

V gene: TRBV5-1
D gene: .
J gene: TRBJ1-4
clone size: .
CDR3 DNA: TGCGCCAGCAGCCCCAGGGACCAGGGTAGCGAAAAACTGTTTTTT
CDR3 protein: CASSPRDQGSEKLFF

V gene: TRBV7-9
D gene: .
J gene: TRBJ2-1
clone size: .
CDR3 DNA: TGTGCCAGCAGCCAAATTCCAGATTCCTACAATGAGCAGTTCTTC
CDR3 protein: CASSQIPDSYNEQFF

V gene: TRBV6-5
D gene: TRBD1
J gene: TRBJ1-2
clone size: .
CDR3 DNA: TGTGCCAGCAGTTACTCTCAACAGGGGCCCGGCTACACCTTC
CDR3 protein: CASSYSQQGPGYTF